These 7 T cell receptor beta chains were sequenced from one sample in a study of shared clonotypes between healthy human individuals. The naive CD8 fraction comprised CD45RO-negative cells positively selected for CCR7 and excluded terminally differentiated effector memory CD45RA+ cells. Generated by immunoSEQ multiplex PCR, the TCRdb table keeps only in-frame clones and is missing some. This sample has around 1.9 million clones, with about 93% found just once. The sequenced material came from naive CD8+ T cells from PBMCs. Receptor source: a man between 18 and 29 years old in good health. Some clones in this sample may be carry-over from other donors' samples.

The chain recombines TRBV10-2 with TRBJ2-5; tentative D call: TRBD2 (6 bases). Deletions cut 3 bases from V and 1 base from J, with 18 bases between. This CDR3 has 17 amino acids. The germline V gene encodes CDR1 WSHSY and CDR2 SAAADI. CDR3 loop: CASSDVRRGTLQETQYF. CDR3 DNA sequence: TGCGCCAGCAGTGATGTTAGGAGGGGAACCCTCCAAGAGACCCAGTACTTC.

The chain joins TRBV7-6 to TRBJ2-1, with 13 bases aligning to TRBD2. Germline values: CDR1 SGHVS, CDR2 FNYEAQ. J lost 4 bases, V lost 7 bases, and 4 bases had no gene match. The CDR3 is 15 amino acids. The chain's CDR3 is CASIRLAGGYNEQFF. The CDR3 DNA reads as TGTGCCAGCATCCGACTAGCGGGAGGATACAATGAGCAGTTCTTC.

The V gene is TRBV7-6, the J gene TRBJ2-5; tentatively, D is TRBD1 or TRBD2 (5 bases each). Germline CDR1 reads SGHVS; CDR2 reads FNYEAQ. This CDR3 is built from 15 residues. Trimming shortened V by 0 bases and J by 5 bases, and 13 bases separated the two germline ends. In DNA form, the CDR3 reads TGTGCCAGCAGCTTAGCCCCCCGGGACGCGGAGACCCAGTACTTC. Amino acids: CASSLAPRDAETQYF. Looking up the rest from reference TRBV7-6 and TRBJ2-5 gives the full variable domain: GAGVSQSPRYKVTKRGQDVALRCDPISGHVSLYWYRQALGQGPEFLTYFNYEAQQDKSGLPNDRFSAERPEGSISTLTIQRTEQRDSAMYRCASSLAPRDAETQYFGPGTRLLVL.

The J gene is TRBJ2-1, the V gene TRBV27; D gene unclear. Germline CDR1 is MNHEY and CDR2 is SMNVEV (reference sequence). CDR3 size: 15 residues. V was trimmed by 6 bases and J by 0 bases, leaving 12 bases between them. The CDR3 sequence: CASSSDHSSYNEQFF. The CDR3 DNA is TGTGCCAGCAGCTCCGACCATAGCTCCTACAATGAGCAGTTCTTC.

The chain joins TRBV6-5 to TRBJ2-7; D is ambiguous. CDR3 size: 13 residues. Deletions cut 4 bases from V and 4 bases from J, with 11 bases between. CDR1 is MNHEY and CDR2 is SVGAGI in the germline V gene. The CDR3 sequence: CASSFGTRYEQYF. CDR3 coding DNA: TGTGCCAGCAGTTTCGGTACCAGATACGAGCAGTACTTC.

This chain uses TRBV9 with TRBJ2-1; 13 positions agree with TRBD2. CDR3 size: 20 residues. The germline V gene encodes CDR1 SGDLS and CDR2 YYNGEE. The trim removed 3 bases at V and 7 bases at J, leaving 19 bases unmatched. DNA for the CDR3: TGTGCCAGCAGCGGCCACGGAGGGGCGCCTGGGACTAGCGGGACTAATGAGCAGTTCTTC. Its translation is CASSGHGGAPGTSGTNEQFF.

The gene calls are TRBV27 and TRBJ2-5; TRBD2 might be the D (6 bases). This CDR3 has 14 amino acids. Trimming removed 5 bases from V and 4 bases from J, with 14 bases in between. Germline V gene sequence: CDR1 MNHEY, CDR2 SMNVEV (reference sequence). The CDR3 sequence: CASSVTVEGETQYF. In DNA form, the CDR3 reads TGTGCCAGCAGTGTGACCGTGGAGGGAGAGACCCAGTACTTC.